One and the same sample provided the 23 T cell receptor beta chains below, sequenced in a study of CD8 T cells in ankylosing spondylitis. Findings and limits, study-wide: Seven to nine highly homologous variants formed a TCR beta motif that appeared characteristic of ankylosing spondylitis blood.

TCRdb fed the 5' RACE reads into MiXCR, producing one record per CDR3 protein. The sample has approximately 300,000 distinct CDR3 sequences, approximately 8.2% seen once. Their cognate antigens are unknown. Sample: blood, either unsorted or a sorted T cell fraction (not recorded which). Every receptor here comes from a male donor with ankylosing spondylitis.

This clonotype has a handful of counts. The rearrangement links TRBV6-2 or TRBV6-3 to TRBJ2-1; possible D gene TRBD1, 5 bases. V lost 6 bases to trimming and J lost 8 bases, with 14 bases between them. Germline loops: CDR1 MNHEY, CDR2 SVGEGT. The CDR3 runs 13 residues. Written as DNA, the CDR3 is TGTGCCAGCAGCCGCAGCCCAGGGCATGAGCAGTTCTTC. Translating it yields CASSRSPGHEQFF.

The table lists this clonotype with many counts. The CDR3 here is CASSRGVSEGKLFF. The CDR3 DNA reads as TGCGCCAGCAGCCGGGGGGTGTCGGAGGGAAAACTGTTTTTT. This chain links TRBV4-1 with TRBJ1-4; D possibly corresponds to TRBD1 (5 bases). V shed 4 bases and J shed 10 bases, with 16 bases lying between them. The germline V gene encodes CDR1 MGHRA and CDR2 YSYEKL. There are 14 residues in the CDR3.

The sample holds a few counts of this clonotype. The V call is TRBV20-1, the J call TRBJ2-7, with TRBD2 identical over 7 bases. Germline-derived CDR1 and CDR2 are DFQATT and SNEGSKA (reference sequence). The CDR3 is 13 amino acids. V trimming: 6 bases; J trimming: 5 bases; junction bases outside the gene matches: 10. DNA for the CDR3: TGCAGTGCCCAAAGCGGGCGGGAGAACGAGCAGTACTTC. Translating gives CSAQSGRENEQYF.

This clonotype came up a few times. The V call is TRBV7-2, the J call TRBJ2-1; perhaps TRBD2 as D (7 bases). V was shortened by 5 bases and J by 10 bases, with 15 bases between the two germline ends. This CDR3 has 13 residues. The V gene's germline CDR1 is SGHTA and CDR2 FQGNSA. As DNA, the CDR3 is TGTGCCAGCAGCCCTGTTCGGGGGGCCGAGCAGTTCTTC. The encoded protein is CASSPVRGAEQFF.

This sequence joins TRBV14 and TRBJ2-7; D is possibly TRBD1 or TRBD2 (6 bases each). The V gene lost 4 bases and the J gene lost 2 bases, with 15 bases spanning the gap. Germline V gene data show CDR1 as SGHDN and CDR2 as FVKESK. The CDR3 extends over 15 amino acids. Written as DNA, the CDR3 is TGTGCCAGCAGCCCCTTGGGGGGCCTCCCCTACGAGCAGTACTTC. It translates to CASSPLGGLPYEQYF.

The rearrangement links TRBV10-3 to TRBJ2-1; the D gene could be TRBD1 or TRBD2 (5 bases each). This CDR3 has 12 residues. Looked up from germline, CDR1 is ENHRY and CDR2 is SYGVKD. The V end was cut by 6 bases, the J end by 9 bases, with 12 bases between. The CDR3 sequence is CAIRTFGGEQFF. CDR3 in DNA: TGTGCCATCAGGACTTTTGGGGGTGAGCAGTTCTTC.

This clonotype came up many times. CDR3 sequence: CASSLAPGANTDTQYF. CDR3 nucleotide sequence: TGTGCCAGCAGCTTAGCGCCGGGAGCCAACACAGATACGCAGTATTTT. The chain links TRBV7-9 to TRBJ2-3; maybe TRBD2 (6 bases). This CDR3 has 16 residues. Trimming removed 0 bases from V and 2 bases from J, with 12 bases in between. Per the germline V gene, CDR1 is SEHNR and CDR2 is FQNEAQ (reference sequence). Based on the CDR3 plus reference TRBV7-9 and TRBJ2-3, the full variable domain is DTGVSQNPRHKITKRGQNVTFRCDPISEHNRLYWYRQTLGQGPEFLTYFQNEAQLEKSRLLSDRFSAERPKGSFSTLEIQRTEQGDSAMYLCASSLAPGANTDTQYFGPGTRLTVL.

V gene TRBV16 combines with J gene TRBJ1-1; D gene uncertain. The V gene's germline CDR1 is KGHSY and CDR2 FQNENV. Trimming pared 1 base from V and 4 bases from J, leaving 7 bases between. This CDR3 is built from 13 residues. The CDR3 region is CASSQYMVTEAFF. In nucleotides, the CDR3 is TGTGCCAGCAGCCAATATATGGTCACTGAAGCTTTCTTT.

In the case of this clonotype: This sequence may be a read error, since a much larger clone differs from it by one base. This chain joins TRBV18 and TRBJ2-2; D is uncertain. V lost 3 bases and J 0 bases, leaving 8 bases between the germline ends. Germline CDR1 reads KGHSH; CDR2 reads LQKENI. The CDR3 spans 15 residues. The CDR3 DNA sequence: TGTGCCAGCTCACCGACTGTCGCGAACACCGGGGAGCTGTTTTTT. It codes for CASSPTVANTGELFF. Full variable domain (missing parts from reference TRBV18 and TRBJ2-2): NAGVMQNPRHLVRRRGQEARLRCSPMKGHSHVYWYRQLPEEGLKFMVYLQKENIIDESGMPKERFSAEFPKEGPSILRIQQVVRGDSAAYFCASSPTVANTGELFFGEGSRLTVL.

The V gene is TRBV5-5, the J gene TRBJ2-7; D possibly matches TRBD1 or TRBD2 (5 bases each). V shed 5 bases and J shed 0 bases, with 9 bases lying between them. The CDR3 consists of 13 residues. Germline-derived CDR1 and CDR2 are SGHKS and YYEKEE (reference sequence). CDR3 nucleotide sequence: TGTGCCAGCAGTGGAGGACACTCCTACGAGCAGTACTTC. It codes for CASSGGHSYEQYF.

Only a few counts were recorded for this clonotype. An end of the junction differs from the germline gene, which may be a read error. The rearrangement joins TRBV4-1 to TRBJ2-1; 9 bases fit TRBD2. This CDR3 comprises 16 residues. Germline-derived CDR1 and CDR2 are MGHRA and YSYEKL. The CDR3 coding sequence is TGCGCCAGCAGCCTCGGACTAGCGTCCTCCCACAATGAGCAGTTCTTC. Protein: CASSLGLASSHNEQFF.

This clonotype was seen more than once but under ten times. This chain links TRBV3-1 with TRBJ2-1; D ambiguous. This CDR3 spans 14 amino acids. The ends were cut back, 3 bases at V and 0 bases at J, with 6 bases in the middle. The germline V gene has CDR1 LGHDT and CDR2 YNNKEL (reference sequence). CDR3 loop: CASSHPDSYNEQFF. The CDR3, as DNA: TGTGCCAGCAGCCATCCCGACTCCTACAATGAGCAGTTCTTC.

Ten or more counts support this clonotype. J is TRBJ1-4 and V is TRBV27, with D possibly being TRBD1 (6 bases). The V gene lost 7 bases and the J gene lost 4 bases, with 16 bases spanning the gap. This CDR3 region has 15 residues. Germline CDR1 MNHEY, CDR2 SMNVEV (reference sequence). CDR3 loop: CASKYPGGVNEKLFF. Written as DNA, the CDR3 is TGTGCCAGCAAATACCCCGGGGGCGTTAATGAAAAACTGTTTTTT.

The chain combines TRBV15 with TRBJ2-3; D gene uncertain. From germline, CDR1 is LNHNV and CDR2 YYDKDF (reference sequence). The CDR3 length is 18 residues. V dropped 0 bases and J dropped 4 bases, with 20 bases sitting between them. The CDR3 DNA follows: TGTGCCACCAGCAGAGAGGGAATCCGGACGACTGTACCAGATACGCAGTATTTT. Its translation is CATSREGIRTTVPDTQYF.

This clonotype has at least ten counts. This chain uses TRBV7-2 with TRBJ1-2; D ambiguous. The V end was cut by 4 bases, the J end by 3 bases, with 15 bases between. Germline V gives CDR1 SGHTA, CDR2 FQGNSA. The CDR3 totals 15 residues. The CDR3 coding sequence is TGTGCCAGCAGCTCCGGACGTGGAGAAGACTATGGCTACACCTTC. Its translation: CASSSGRGEDYGYTF. Based on the CDR3 plus reference TRBV7-2 and TRBJ1-2, the full variable domain is GAGVSQSPSNKVTEKGKDVELRCDPISGHTALYWYRQSLGQGLEFLIYFQGNSAPDKSGLPSDRFSAERTGGSVSTLTIQRTQQEDSAVYLCASSSGRGEDYGYTFGSGTRLTVV.

The chain uses TRBV12-3 or TRBV12-4 and TRBJ1-6; D uncertain. The CDR3 has 14 residues. Trimming shortened V by 6 bases and J by 7 bases, and 13 bases separated the two germline ends. CDR3 loop: CASREGYENSPLHF. The CDR3 DNA sequence: TGTGCCAGCAGGGAAGGGTATGAGAATTCACCCCTCCACTTT.

This chain uses TRBV27 with TRBJ2-7; the D call may be TRBD1 or TRBD2 (5 bases each). V was pared by 5 bases and J by 7 bases, with 18 bases between. CDR1 is MNHEY, CDR2 SMNVEV, per germline (reference sequence). This CDR3 has 14 residues. This chain's CDR3 is CASSPGTEALEQYF. In nucleotides, the CDR3 is TGTGCCAGCAGTCCCGGGACGGAGGCCCTTGAGCAGTACTTC.

This clonotype occurred many times. The V call is TRBV7-9, the J call TRBJ2-3; D is undetermined. The CDR3 is made up of 15 amino acids. Trimming cost V 0 bases and J 0 bases, with 7 bases left between them. Germline CDR1 and CDR2: SEHNR and FQNEAQ (reference sequence). The CDR3 region has the DNA TGTGCCAGCAGCTTAGCAGCACTAAGCACAGATACGCAGTATTTT. Translation: CASSLAALSTDTQYF. The whole variable domain, filled in from reference TRBV7-9 and TRBJ2-3, reads DTGVSQNPRHKITKRGQNVTFRCDPISEHNRLYWYRQTLGQGPEFLTYFQNEAQLEKSRLLSDRFSAERPKGSFSTLEIQRTEQGDSAMYLCASSLAALSTDTQYFGPGTRLTVL.

This clonotype turned up a few times. The V and J genes are TRBV5-1 and TRBJ2-1, with TRBD1 matching 7 bases. Per germline, CDR1 SGHRS and CDR2 YFSETQ. V shed 4 bases, J shed 7 bases, and the junction held 8 bases outside the gene matches. This CDR3 is 14 amino acids long. CDR3 amino acids: CASSQGDSRNEQFF. The CDR3 region has the DNA TGCGCCAGCAGCCAGGGGGATAGTAGGAATGAGCAGTTCTTC.

The J gene is TRBJ2-1, the V gene TRBV29-1, with TRBD1 as a possible D gene (6 bases). The CDR3 covers 12 residues. CDR1 and CDR2 (germline): SQVTM, ANQGSEA. This CDR3 reads CTFRGGAYEQFF. CDR3 DNA sequence: TGCACCTTCCGAGGGGGAGCGTATGAGCAGTTCTTC.

Only a few counts were recorded for this clonotype. The chain couples TRBV2 to TRBJ2-4, with TRBD2 identical over 9 bases. V lost 6 bases to trimming and J lost 0 bases; unmatched junction nucleotides: 3. CDR3 size: 15 residues. CDR1 SNHLY and CDR2 FYNNEI come from the germline V gene. The CDR3: CASSTSGLAKNIQYF. The CDR3 DNA reads as TGTGCCAGCAGCACTAGCGGGTTAGCCAAAAACATTCAGTACTTC.

At least ten counts were recorded for this clonotype. The J gene is TRBJ1-1, the V gene TRBV10-3; tentative D call: TRBD1 (6 bases). Germline assignment: CDR1 ENHRY and CDR2 SYGVKD. The V end lost 0 bases, the J end lost 5 bases, and 13 bases lay between the germline ends. This CDR3 is 15 amino acids long. Here the CDR3 reads CAISESGGGGTEAFF. CDR3 in DNA: TGTGCCATCAGTGAGTCTGGTGGGGGCGGAACTGAAGCTTTCTTT.

The chain links TRBV30 to TRBJ2-1; no firm D call. Trimming removed 0 bases from V and 12 bases from J, with 15 bases in between. CDR3 length: 13 residues. Looked up from germline, CDR1 is GTSNPN and CDR2 is SVGIG (reference sequence). The CDR3 region has the DNA TGTGCCTGGAGTGTTTCCACGACGCTCGGGCAGTTCTTC. It codes for CAWSVSTTLGQFF. Based on the CDR3 plus reference TRBV30 and TRBJ2-1, the full variable domain is SQTIHQWPATLVQPVGSPLSLECTVEGTSNPNLYWYRQAAGRGLQLLFYSVGIGQISSEVPQNLSASRPQDRQFILSSKKLLLSDSGFYLCAWSVSTTLGQFFGPGTRLTVL.